Listed here is a single TCR beta chain. The data stem from a study of shared clonotypes between healthy human individuals. Data came from immunoSEQ multiplex PCR; TCRdb stores just in-frame clones and leaves some out. The sample lists about 1 million clones; about 75% were seen once. Germline lookup yields CDR1 MNHNS and CDR2 SASEGT. Trimming pared 8 bases from V and 3 bases from J, leaving 11 bases between. The CDR3 sequence is 13 residues long. The source is a man aged 18-30 years in good health. Sequenced sample: memory CD4+ T cells sorted from blood. This sample's subset: CD45RA-negative fraction. V gene TRBV6-1 combines with J gene TRBJ1-5; D ambiguous. CDR3 sequence reads: CASFDGLNQPQHF. The CDR3 DNA reads as TGTGCCAGCTTCGACGGTCTCAATCAGCCCCAGCATTTT.